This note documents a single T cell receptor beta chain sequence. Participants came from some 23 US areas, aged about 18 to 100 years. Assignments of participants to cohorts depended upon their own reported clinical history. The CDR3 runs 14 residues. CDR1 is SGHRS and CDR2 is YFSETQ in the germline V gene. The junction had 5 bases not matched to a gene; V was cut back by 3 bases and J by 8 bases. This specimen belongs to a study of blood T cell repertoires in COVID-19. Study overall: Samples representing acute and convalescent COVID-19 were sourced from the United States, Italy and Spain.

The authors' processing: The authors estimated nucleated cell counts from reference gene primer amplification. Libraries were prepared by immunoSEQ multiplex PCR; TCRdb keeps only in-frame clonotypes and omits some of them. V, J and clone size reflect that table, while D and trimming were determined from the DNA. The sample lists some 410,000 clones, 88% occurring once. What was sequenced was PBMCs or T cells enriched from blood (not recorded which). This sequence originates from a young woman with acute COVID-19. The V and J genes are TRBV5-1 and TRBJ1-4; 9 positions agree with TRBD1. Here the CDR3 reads CASSSGQGYEKLFF. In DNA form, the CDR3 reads TGCGCCAGCAGCTCGGGACAGGGTTACGAAAAACTGTTTTTT.